This T cell receptor beta chain was recorded in a study of T cells after yellow fever vaccination. The CDR3 extends over 17 amino acids. Between the trimmed V and J ends, which lost 3 bases and 5 bases, there was a span of 22 bases. CDR1 is SGHNT and CDR2 is YYREEE in the germline V gene (reference sequence). Whole-study findings and limits: Weaker overall, the secondary response nonetheless peaked faster (day 5 versus 15). Post-booster repertoires again held most primary-vaccination clones (about 96% CD4, about 90% CD8).

This clonotype was seen a handful of times. Its cognate antigen is unknown. 5'RACE template switching added a universal primer site and UMIs to TCR cDNA. Using its own MiXCR run on the 5' RACE reads, TCRdb lists one record per CDR3 protein. This table holds 300,000 to 400,000 distinct CDR3 sequences, around 6.5% found once. The chain combines TRBV5-4 with TRBJ2-3; D remains unclear. Source: PBMCs, taken 5 days after the yellow fever booster vaccination. This receptor was taken from a man aged 25 to 40 who received the YFV17D yellow fever vaccine. In DNA form, the CDR3 reads TGTGCCAGCAGCTCGAACGTAGGGCAGCTTAGAATAGATACGCAGTATTTT. As protein: CASSSNVGQLRIDTQYF.